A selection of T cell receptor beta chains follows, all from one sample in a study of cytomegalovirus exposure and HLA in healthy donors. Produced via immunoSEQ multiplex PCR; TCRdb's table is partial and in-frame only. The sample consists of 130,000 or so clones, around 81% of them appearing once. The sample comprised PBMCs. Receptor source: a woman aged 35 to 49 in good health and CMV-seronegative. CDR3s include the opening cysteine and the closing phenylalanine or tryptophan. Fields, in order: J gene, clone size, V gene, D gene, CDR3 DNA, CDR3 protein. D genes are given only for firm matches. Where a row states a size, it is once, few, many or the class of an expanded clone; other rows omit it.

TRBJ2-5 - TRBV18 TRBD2 TGTGCCAGCTCACCGAACTCCGGGACTAGCGGGGCCTCTTTCAGAGAGACCCAGTACTTC CASSPNSGTSGASFRETQYF
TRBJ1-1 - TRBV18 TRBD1 TGTGCCAGCTCACCTATTGTGACAGGGGACACTGAAGCTTTCTTT CASSPIVTGDTEAFF
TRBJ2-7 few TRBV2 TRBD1 TGTGCCAGCAGTGGGGACAGGGGGGGCGAGCAGTACTTC CASSGDRGGEQYF
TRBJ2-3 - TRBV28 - TGTGCCAGCAGTTTACGGGATTTGGGCACAGATACGCAGTATTTT CASSLRDLGTDTQYF
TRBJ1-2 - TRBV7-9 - TGTTCCAGCAGCTTAGGTAGTGGGGGGGCGTCGAACTATGGCTACACCTTC CSSSLGSGGASNYGYTF
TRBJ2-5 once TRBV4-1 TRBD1 TGCGCCAGCAGCCACCAGGACAGGGGGCTTTTAGAGACCCAGTACTTC CASSHQDRGLLETQYF
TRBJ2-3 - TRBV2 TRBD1 TGTGCCAGCAGTAACAGGGGGAAGGCAGATACGCAGTATTTT CASSNRGKADTQYF
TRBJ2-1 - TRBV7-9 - TGTGCCAGCAGTTATTCTGAGCAGTTCTTC CASSYSEQFF
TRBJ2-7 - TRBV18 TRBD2 TGTGCCAGCTCACAGTTAGCGGGATCAATCTACGAGCAGTACTTC CASSQLAGSIYEQYF
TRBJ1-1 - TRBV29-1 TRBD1 TGCAGCGCGGACAGGGGCACTGAAGCTTTCTTT CSADRGTEAFF
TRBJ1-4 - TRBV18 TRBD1 TGTGCCAGCTCACCGGACAGGTCCGCAACTAATGAAAAACTGTTTTTT CASSPDRSATNEKLFF
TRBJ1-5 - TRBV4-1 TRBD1 TGCGCCAGCAGCCAAGCGCCGGGACAGAGCAATCAGCCCCAGCATTTT CASSQAPGQSNQPQHF
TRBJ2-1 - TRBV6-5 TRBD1 TGTGCCAGCAGTTACTCCGGACAGGGTCCATTCAATGAGCAGTTCTTC CASSYSGQGPFNEQFF
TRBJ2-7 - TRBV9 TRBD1 TGTGCCAGCAGCGCGCGACAGGGGCAAGGCTACGAGCAGTACTTC CASSARQGQGYEQYF
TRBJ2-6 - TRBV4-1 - TGCGCCAGCAGCCAAGAAGTGGCAGGGGCCAACGTCCTGACTTTC CASSQEVAGANVLTF
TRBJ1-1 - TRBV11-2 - TGTGCCAGCAGCTCGGGACTGAGGAACACTGAAGCTTTCTTT CASSSGLRNTEAFF
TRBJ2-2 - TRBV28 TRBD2 TGTGCCAGCAGAATGCAGCTAGCGGGAGATCACGGGGAGCTGTTTTTT CASRMQLAGDHGELFF
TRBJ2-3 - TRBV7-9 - TGTGCCAGCAGCCCCGGGGTCGGGAAAGATACGCAGTATTTT CASSPGVGKDTQYF
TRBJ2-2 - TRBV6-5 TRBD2 TGTGCCAGCAGTTTGGGGGGGGCGAACACCGGGGAGCTGTTTTTT CASSLGGANTGELFF
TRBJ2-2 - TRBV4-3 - TGCGCCAGCAGCCAAGATCTGGAGGAGACGAACACCGGGGAGCTGTTTTTT CASSQDLEETNTGELFF
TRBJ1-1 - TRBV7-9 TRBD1 TGTGCCAGCAGCTTAAGCTCGTGGGACAGATATTACATGAACACTGAAGCTTTCTTT CASSLSSWDRYYMNTEAFF
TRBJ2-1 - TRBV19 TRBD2 TGTGCCAGTAGTATAGGCATAGCGGGGGTCAGCTCCTACAATGAGCAGTTCTTC CASSIGIAGVSSYNEQFF
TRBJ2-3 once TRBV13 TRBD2 TGTGCCAGCAGCTCCGTGCGGGGGGGGCCAGATACGCAGTATTTT CASSSVRGGPDTQYF
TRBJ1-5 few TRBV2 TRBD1 TGTGCCAGCGAAGGGGGGACAGTGGGGAATCAGCCCCAGCATTTT CASEGGTVGNQPQHF
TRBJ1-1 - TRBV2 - TGTGCCAGCAGCGCACAAACGAACACTGAAGCTTTCTTT CASSAQTNTEAFF
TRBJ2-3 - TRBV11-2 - TGTGCCAGCACCACCGGGAGGGGGCTAGCGGCTAGCACAGATACGCAGTATTTT CASTTGRGLAASTDTQYF
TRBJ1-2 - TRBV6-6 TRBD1 TGTGCCAGCAGTACGGCCCAGACAGGGAATGGCTACACCTTC CASSTAQTGNGYTF
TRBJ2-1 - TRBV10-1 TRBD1 TGCGCCAGCAGTGAGAACCGACAGGGCCCTTACAATGAGCAGTTCTTC CASSENRQGPYNEQFF
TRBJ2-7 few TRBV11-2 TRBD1 TGTGCCAGCAGCGGGACAGGGAGAGGGGAGCAGTACTTC CASSGTGRGEQYF
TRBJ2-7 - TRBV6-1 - TGTGCCACCGGAACCCCCAGGGGCGCCTACGAGCAGTACTTC CATGTPRGAYEQYF
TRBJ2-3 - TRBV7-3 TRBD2 TGTGCCAGCAGCTTAACAAGCGGGGAGGCAGATACGCAGTATTTT CASSLTSGEADTQYF
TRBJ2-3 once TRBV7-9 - TGTGCCAGCAGCTTGCAGGGCCGAGACACAGATACGCAGTATTTT CASSLQGRDTDTQYF
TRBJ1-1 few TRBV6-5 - TGTGCCAGCAGTTTTAGGGGCTCGGGCAACACTGAAGCTTTCTTT CASSFRGSGNTEAFF
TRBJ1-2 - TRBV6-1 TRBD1 TGTGCCAGCAGTGAAAAGGGACAGCACTATGGCTACACCTTC CASSEKGQHYGYTF
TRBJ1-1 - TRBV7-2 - TGTGCCAGCAGCTTACGGGGGGACACTGAAGCTTTCTTT CASSLRGDTEAFF
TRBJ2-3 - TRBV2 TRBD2 TGTGCCAGTAGTCCACTAGCGGGGGAAAATACGCAGTATTTT CASSPLAGENTQYF
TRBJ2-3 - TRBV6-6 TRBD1 TGTGCCAGCAGTCGACAGGGGGGCACAGATACGCAGTATTTT CASSRQGGTDTQYF
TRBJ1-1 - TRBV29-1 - TGCAGCGTCGAACGGGGACTTGAAGCTTTCTTT CSVERGLEAFF
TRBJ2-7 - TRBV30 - TGTGCCTTGGTCCAAAGGGAGCGCTACGAGCAGTACTTC CALVQRERYEQYF
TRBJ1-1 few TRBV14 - TGTGCCAGCAGCCAAGTCCCTTTAACGCGTGAAGCTTTCTTT CASSQVPLTREAFF
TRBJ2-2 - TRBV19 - TGTGCCAGTAGTATAGCGGGACAAGTCCCCACCGGGGAGCTGTTTTTT CASSIAGQVPTGELFF
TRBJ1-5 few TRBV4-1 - TGCGCCAGCAGCCTCACAACTAGCAATCAGCCCCAGCATTTT CASSLTTSNQPQHF
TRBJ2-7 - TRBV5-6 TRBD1 TGTGCCAGCAGCTTGGGTGGGACAGGGACAAGAAACGAGCAGTACTTC CASSLGGTGTRNEQYF
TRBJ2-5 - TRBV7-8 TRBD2 TGTGCCAGCAGCTCCCCTAGGGGTAGCGGGAGGGAGACCCAGTACTTC CASSSPRGSGRETQYF
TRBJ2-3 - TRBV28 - TGTGCCAGCAGTTTGTCTACCCCCACTTATACGCAGTATTTT CASSLSTPTYTQYF
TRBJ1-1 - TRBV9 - TGTGCCAGCAGCGTGGGGGGAGTGAACACTGAAGCTTTCTTT CASSVGGVNTEAFF
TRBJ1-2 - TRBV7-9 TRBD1 TGTGCCAGCAGCCGACAGGGGGCGTTATATGGCTACACCTTC CASSRQGALYGYTF
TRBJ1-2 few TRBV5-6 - TGTGCCAGCAGCCTCGGCCGGGGGGCAGATGGCTACACCTTC CASSLGRGADGYTF
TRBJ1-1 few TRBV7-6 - TGTGCCAGCAGCAGAGAGGCGGTCCCTGGCAACACTGAAGCTTTCTTT CASSREAVPGNTEAFF
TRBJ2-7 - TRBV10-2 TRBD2 TGCGCCAGCAGTGAGTCACTAGCGGGAGGACGTGAGCAGTACTTC CASSESLAGGREQYF
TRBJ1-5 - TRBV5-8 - TGTGCCAGCAGTTACGGACAGTCCAATCAGCCCCAGCATTTT CASSYGQSNQPQHF
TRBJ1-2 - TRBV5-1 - TGCGCCAGCAGCTTACCAGGGGCGCATTATGGCTACACCTTC CASSLPGAHYGYTF
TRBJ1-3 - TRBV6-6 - TGTGCCAGCAGACGAGACACTGACCCTGGAAACACCATATATTTT CASRRDTDPGNTIYF
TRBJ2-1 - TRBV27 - TGTGCCAGCAGTTTAGGGCAAGAGCAGTTCTTC CASSLGQEQFF
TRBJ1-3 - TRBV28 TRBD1 TGTGCCAGCAGTCCCGGACAGGGGGCGTGGGACACCATATATTTT CASSPGQGAWDTIYF
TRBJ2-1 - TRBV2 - TGTGCCAGCAGTGAGCGGACTACCGGCTACAATGAGCAGTTCTTC CASSERTTGYNEQFF
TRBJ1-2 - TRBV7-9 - TGTTCCAGCAGCTTAGGAACCAGAAATAACTATGGCTACACCTTC CSSSLGTRNNYGYTF
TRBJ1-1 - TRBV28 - TGTGCCAGCAGGTGGGACGCCGGGGGGAACACTGAAGCTTTCTTT CASRWDAGGNTEAFF
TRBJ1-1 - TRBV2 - TGTGCCAGCAATGCACAGGGAAGGGACACTGAAGCTTTCTTT CASNAQGRDTEAFF
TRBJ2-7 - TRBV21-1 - TGTGCCAGCAGCAAAACTAGCGGGACGGGTGAGCAGTACTTC CASSKTSGTGEQYF